Below are 25 T cell receptor beta chains sequenced from a single sample in a study of T cells in localized non-small cell lung cancer. Profiled with immunoSEQ multiplex PCR; TCRdb holds only in-frame clones, not every one. The table includes 65,000 to 90,000 clones, over 70% detected once. Sequencing was performed on PBMCs, taken before any cancer treatment. Source of these receptors: a man aged 40 to 69 with stage II squamous cell lung carcinoma.

The rearrangement joins TRBV5-1 to TRBJ2-7; 13 bases fit TRBD2. The CDR3 has 17 amino acids. V trimming: 0 bases; J trimming: 5 bases; junction bases outside the gene matches: 8. Germline assignment: CDR1 SGHRS and CDR2 YFSETQ. The CDR3 DNA reads TGCGCCAGCAGCTTGGGACTAGCGGGAGGACTTAACCACGAGCAGTACTTC. It yields the protein CASSLGLAGGLNHEQYF.

This rearrangement joins TRBV4-1 to TRBJ1-2; D call uncertain. CDR3 length: 15 amino acids. Germline loops: CDR1 MGHRA, CDR2 YSYEKL. Trimming took off 4 bases at V and 2 bases at J, with 14 bases between the two ends. CDR3 nucleotide sequence: TGCGCCAGCAGCCCAAGATTATGGGAAAACTATGGCTACACCTTC. It codes for CASSPRLWENYGYTF.

The CDR3 DNA is TGTGCCAGCAGTTCCCAGCACAGAAACTATGGCTACACCTTC. It specifies CASSSQHRNYGYTF. This rearrangement joins TRBV28 to TRBJ1-2, with D uncertain. Trimming took off 4 bases at V and 2 bases at J, with 11 bases between the two ends. CDR1 MDHEN and CDR2 SYDVKM come from the germline V gene. The CDR3 is 14 residues long.

The J gene is TRBJ2-7, the V gene TRBV4-1, with unresolved D. Germline values: CDR1 MGHRA, CDR2 YSYEKL. With 1 base removed from V and 2 bases from J, the gap between germline ends came to 12 bases. The CDR3 extends over 15 amino acids. The CDR3 region is CASSQGNVRTYEQYF. CDR3 sequence (DNA): TGCGCCAGCAGCCAAGGGAACGTACGGACCTACGAGCAGTACTTC.

This chain uses TRBV7-8 with TRBJ2-1; 7 bases are shared with TRBD1. The CDR3 consists of 13 residues. Losses at the gene ends were 1 base for V and 8 bases for J; bases not matched to a gene: 2. Germline V lookup: CDR1 SGHVS, CDR2 FQNEAQ. As DNA, the CDR3 is TGTGCCAGCAGCTTAGACAGGGGATATGAGCAGTTCTTC. Translated, it gives CASSLDRGYEQFF.

The chain uses TRBV11-2 and TRBJ2-7; possibly TRBD1 or TRBD2 for D (5 bases each). With 0 bases removed from V and 5 bases from J, the gap between germline ends came to 20 bases. Looked up from germline, CDR1 is SGHAT and CDR2 is FQNNGV. This CDR3 region has 17 residues. CDR3 region: CASSLEGLWGRMDEQYF. CDR3 nucleotides: TGTGCCAGCAGCTTAGAGGGGTTATGGGGGAGAATGGACGAGCAGTACTTC.

Only one count was recorded for this clone. The chain combines TRBV29-1 with TRBJ2-2, with no clear D. Germline lookup yields CDR1 SQVTM and CDR2 ANQGSEA. Deletions cut 6 bases from V and 2 bases from J, with 4 bases between. This CDR3 contains 11 residues. The CDR3 DNA is TGCAGCGTCAGAAACACCGGGGAGCTGTTTTTT. Amino acid sequence: CSVRNTGELFF.

This rearrangement joins TRBV7-8 to TRBJ2-3; tentatively, D is TRBD1 (5 bases). The CDR3 covers 14 residues. CDR1 SGHVS and CDR2 FQNEAQ come from the germline V gene. Trimming pared 2 bases from V and 1 base from J, leaving 7 bases between. The CDR3 sequence: CASSLTQGTDTQYF. The CDR3 DNA reads TGTGCCAGCAGCTTAACACAGGGCACAGATACGCAGTATTTT.

The rearrangement links TRBV18 to TRBJ1-1; D not certain. V lost 3 bases and J lost 0, with 8 bases in between. Germline-derived CDR1 and CDR2 are KGHSH and LQKENI. The CDR3 consists of 14 residues. The DNA of the CDR3 is TGTGCCAGCTCACCTGGCTTGATGAACACTGAAGCTTTCTTT. Its protein is CASSPGLMNTEAFF.

The J gene is TRBJ2-7, the V gene TRBV6-5; D call uncertain. The V and J ends lost 1 base and 5 bases respectively, with 6 bases between them. The germline gives CDR1 MNHEY, CDR2 SVGAGI. This CDR3 is 12 amino acids long. CDR3 DNA sequence: TGTGCCAGCAGTTACTTGGCCAACGAGCAGTACTTC. Translated: CASSYLANEQYF.

The chain joins TRBV18 to TRBJ2-6; 12 nucleotides match TRBD1. The J segment lost 0 bases and the V segment lost 5 bases, leaving 11 bases of the junction unmatched. The V gene's germline CDR1 is KGHSH and CDR2 LQKENI. The CDR3 spans 20 residues. DNA of the CDR3: TGTGCCAGCTCATCTATGAAAGGGACAGGGGGCCTCTCTGGGGCCAACGTCCTGACTTTC. It specifies CASSSMKGTGGLSGANVLTF.

This clone has just a few counts. The V gene is TRBV6-5, the J gene TRBJ2-2, with D perhaps matching TRBD1 (6 bases). V lost 6 bases and J lost 1, with 9 bases in between. Germline assignment: CDR1 MNHEY and CDR2 SVGAGI. This CDR3 is built from 14 residues. CDR3 bases: TGTGCCAGCAGGACACAGGGGAACACCGGGGAGCTGTTTTTT. Translating gives CASRTQGNTGELFF.

V usage is TRBV5-8 and J usage is TRBJ1-4; TRBD1 matches at 8 bases. V gave up 3 bases and J gave up 0 bases; unmatched junction bases: 4. There are 16 residues in the CDR3. CDR1 and CDR2 from the germline V gene are SGHTS and YDEGEE. The CDR3 region is CASSYRGGSTNEKLFF. The CDR3, as DNA: TGTGCCAGCAGCTACAGGGGGGGCTCAACTAATGAAAAACTGTTTTTT.

The chain combines TRBV7-2 with TRBJ1-5; no definite D call. CDR1 and CDR2 from the germline V gene are SGHTA and FQGNSA. The CDR3 has 14 amino acids. The germline V and J ends were trimmed by 2 bases and 2 bases, with 7 bases remaining between them. The CDR3 protein is CASSLKAGNQPQHF. The DNA for the CDR3 is TGTGCCAGCAGCTTAAAGGCCGGCAATCAGCCCCAGCATTTT.

This rearrangement joins TRBV18 to TRBJ2-1, with D maybe TRBD1 (5 bases). The germline CDR1 and CDR2 sequences are KGHSH and LQKENI. V was trimmed by 0 bases and J by 9 bases, leaving 12 bases between them. The CDR3 covers 14 residues. CDR3 bases: TGTGCCAGCTCACCACCATCTGGGGCAATTGAGCAGTTCTTC. Translation gives CASSPPSGAIEQFF.

This clone was found once. V gene TRBV11-3 combines with J gene TRBJ2-4, with a possible D match to TRBD1 (6 bases). V was trimmed by 0 bases and J by 7 bases, leaving 13 bases between them. Germline CDR1 is SGHNT and CDR2 is YENEEA. The CDR3 spans 15 residues. Here the CDR3 reads CASSLDRGQANIQYF. The CDR3 bases are TGTGCCAGCAGCTTAGACAGGGGTCAGGCGAACATTCAGTACTTC.

This clone was counted a few times. This chain joins TRBV19 and TRBJ1-5, with D perhaps TRBD1 (6 bases). This CDR3 comprises 13 residues. CDR1 and CDR2 (germline): LNHDA, SQIVND (reference sequence). Trimming removed 4 bases from V and 7 bases from J, with 11 bases in between. CDR3 coding DNA: TGTGCCAGTAGTAGGGGGCCTGAGCAGCCCCAGCATTTT. It translates to CASSRGPEQPQHF.

This clone was seen only a few times. Other DNA sequences in the same sample also yield this CDR3. This sequence joins TRBV6-1 and TRBJ1-6; D not resolved. This CDR3 is built from 14 residues. CDR1 is MNHNS, CDR2 SASEGT, per germline. Trimming cost V 4 bases and J 2 bases, with 6 bases left between them. The CDR3 loop reads CASSAGPYNSPLHF. CDR3 nucleotides: TGTGCCAGCAGTGCCGGACCCTATAATTCACCCCTCCACTTT.

V usage is TRBV5-4 and J usage is TRBJ2-7; 12 positions match TRBD1. The germline gives CDR1 SGHNT, CDR2 YYREEE (reference sequence). V shed 2 bases, J shed 6 bases, and the junction held 9 bases outside the gene matches. The CDR3 spans 16 residues. The CDR3 reads CASSLLPGQGAPEQYF. The CDR3 region has the DNA TGTGCCAGCAGCTTACTTCCGGGACAGGGGGCCCCCGAGCAGTACTTC.

The genes are TRBV7-9 and TRBJ2-3; TRBD2 aligns across 7 bases. This CDR3 has 15 residues. Germline V lookup: CDR1 SEHNR, CDR2 FQNEAQ (reference sequence). V was pared by 8 bases and J by 1 base, with 9 bases of the junction left unmatched. Here the CDR3 DNA reads TGTGCCAGCGCAAAAGTTGCGGGGGGCACAGATACGCAGTATTTT. It is translated as CASAKVAGGTDTQYF.

The V call is TRBV7-3, the J call TRBJ2-2, with 11 bases fitting TRBD2. The germline V gene has CDR1 SGHTA and CDR2 FQGTGA. With V trimmed by 4 bases and J by 7 bases, 2 bases remained unmatched. The CDR3 runs 14 residues. CDR3 region: CASSSGLAGGELFF. The CDR3 DNA reads TGTGCCAGCAGCTCCGGACTAGCGGGCGGGGAGCTGTTTTTT.

The rearrangement links TRBV4-1 to TRBJ2-7; possible D gene TRBD1, 5 bases. CDR1 MGHRA and CDR2 YSYEKL come from the germline V gene. This CDR3 contains 14 residues. V dropped 1 base and J dropped 5 bases, with 12 bases sitting between them. Here the CDR3 reads CASSQVAAGNEQYF. The DNA for the CDR3 is TGCGCCAGCAGCCAAGTGGCGGCAGGGAACGAGCAGTACTTC.

There are a few counts of this clone. This chain links TRBV10-3 with TRBJ2-7; 8 positions agree with TRBD1. The V gene's germline CDR1 is ENHRY and CDR2 SYGVKD. CDR3 size: 14 residues. The J segment lost 5 bases and the V segment lost 5 bases, leaving 8 bases of the junction unmatched. CDR3: CAISLRTGINEQYF. The CDR3 bases are TGTGCCATCAGTTTAAGGACAGGGATAAACGAGCAGTACTTC.

V gene TRBV11-3 combines with J gene TRBJ1-1; D not resolved. The CDR3 is 13 amino acids. With 5 bases removed from V and 3 bases from J, the gap between germline ends came to 10 bases. Germline CDR1 is SGHNT and CDR2 is YENEEA. CDR3 sequence: CASSPSKDTEAFF. CDR3 nucleotide sequence: TGTGCCAGCAGCCCCAGCAAGGACACTGAAGCTTTCTTT.

The chain couples TRBV6-5 to TRBJ1-3, with D perhaps matching TRBD1 (5 bases). The CDR3 is 12 residues long. With 10 bases removed from V and 1 base from J, the gap between germline ends came to 8 bases. Germline V gene data show CDR1 as MNHEY and CDR2 as SVGAGI. This CDR3 is CATRASGNTIYF. The CDR3 DNA reads TGTGCCACCAGGGCGTCTGGAAACACCATATATTTT.